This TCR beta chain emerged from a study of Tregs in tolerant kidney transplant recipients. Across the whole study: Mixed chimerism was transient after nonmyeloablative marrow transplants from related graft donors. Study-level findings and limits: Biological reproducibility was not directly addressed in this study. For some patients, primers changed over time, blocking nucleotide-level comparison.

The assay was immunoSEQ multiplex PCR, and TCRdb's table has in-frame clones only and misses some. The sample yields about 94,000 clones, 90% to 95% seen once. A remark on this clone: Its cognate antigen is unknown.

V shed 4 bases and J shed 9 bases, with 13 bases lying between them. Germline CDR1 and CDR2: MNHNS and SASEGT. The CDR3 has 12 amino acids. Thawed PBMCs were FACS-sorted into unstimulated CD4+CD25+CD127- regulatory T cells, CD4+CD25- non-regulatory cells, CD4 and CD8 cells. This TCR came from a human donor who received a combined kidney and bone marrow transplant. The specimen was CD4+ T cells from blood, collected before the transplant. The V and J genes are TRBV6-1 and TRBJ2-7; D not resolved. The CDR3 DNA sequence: TGTGCCAGCAGTGCCTCCAAGGCGGTGCAGTACTTC. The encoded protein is CASSASKAVQYF.